This is a list of T cell receptor beta chains from one sample in a study of Ad26.COV2.S vaccination and SARS-CoV-2 variants. Some clones are missing from TCRdb's copy, which holds only in-frame ones; the method was immunoSEQ multiplex PCR. Here the sample spans about 400,000 clones, about 88% being singletons. The input for sequencing was peripheral blood, taken in a trial of Ad26.COV2.S vaccine versus placebo. The receptors here all came from a person aged 18-60 years who received the Ad26.COV2.S COVID-19 vaccine or a placebo. CDR3s include the opening cysteine and the closing phenylalanine or tryptophan. D genes are given only for firm matches. Clone size is given for some rows only: seen once, a few or many times, or a class if the clone is expanded.

abundance: .
v_gene: TRBV6-5
len: 12
d_gene: .
j_gene: TRBJ1-6
CDR3aa: CASSYRASPLHF
CDR3nt: TGTGCCAGCAGTTACCGGGCGTCACCCCTCCACTTT

abundance: .
v_gene: TRBV25-1
len: 17
d_gene: .
j_gene: TRBJ1-3
CDR3aa: CASSEEGTFFSGNTIYF
CDR3nt: TGTGCCAGCAGTGAGGAAGGGACATTTTTCTCTGGAAACACCATATATTTT

abundance: .
v_gene: TRBV6-5
len: 12
d_gene: .
j_gene: TRBJ2-7
CDR3aa: CASSSSFGEQYF
CDR3nt: TGTGCCAGCAGTTCTTCTTTCGGAGAGCAGTACTTC

abundance: once
v_gene: TRBV7-9
len: 15
d_gene: TRBD2
j_gene: TRBJ2-1
CDR3aa: CASTKGLAGNNEQFF
CDR3nt: TGTGCCAGCACCAAGGGACTAGCGGGAAACAATGAGCAGTTCTTC

abundance: .
v_gene: TRBV6-2/TRBV6-3
len: 15
d_gene: TRBD1
j_gene: TRBJ1-2
CDR3aa: CASSDRDRGTYGYTF
CDR3nt: TGTGCCAGCAGCGACCGGGACAGGGGAACCTATGGCTACACCTTC

abundance: .
v_gene: TRBV29-1
len: 14
d_gene: TRBD2
j_gene: TRBJ2-3
CDR3aa: CSVVGLAGADTQYF
CDR3nt: TGCAGCGTTGTAGGACTAGCGGGAGCTGATACGCAGTATTTT

abundance: once
v_gene: TRBV6-5
len: 15
d_gene: TRBD1
j_gene: TRBJ1-3
CDR3aa: CASSYAGTAGNTIYF
CDR3nt: TGTGCCAGCAGTTACGCCGGGACAGCTGGAAACACCATATATTTT

abundance: .
v_gene: TRBV5-6
len: 15
d_gene: TRBD2
j_gene: TRBJ2-1
CDR3aa: CASSLGLAGANEQFF
CDR3nt: TGTGCCAGCAGCCTCGGACTAGCGGGAGCCAATGAGCAGTTCTTC

abundance: .
v_gene: TRBV27
len: 13
d_gene: .
j_gene: TRBJ2-3
CDR3aa: CASTPLGTDTQYF
CDR3nt: TGTGCCAGCACCCCCCTCGGGACAGATACGCAGTATTTT

abundance: .
v_gene: TRBV28
len: 14
d_gene: .
j_gene: TRBJ1-5
CDR3aa: CASSLGAGPQPQHF
CDR3nt: TGTGCCAGCAGTTTAGGGGCAGGGCCTCAGCCCCAGCATTTT

abundance: few
v_gene: TRBV4-1
len: 14
d_gene: .
j_gene: TRBJ2-7
CDR3aa: CASSQEVLGYEQYF
CDR3nt: TGCGCCAGCAGCCAAGAGGTCTTGGGCTACGAGCAGTACTTC

abundance: few
v_gene: TRBV10-2
len: 13
d_gene: .
j_gene: TRBJ2-7
CDR3aa: CASSENGPNEQYF
CDR3nt: TGCGCCAGCAGTGAGAACGGACCAAACGAGCAGTACTTC

abundance: .
v_gene: TRBV7-2
len: 14
d_gene: .
j_gene: TRBJ2-2
CDR3aa: CASSLGGGDGELFF
CDR3nt: TGTGCCAGCAGCTTAGGAGGGGGGGACGGGGAGCTGTTTTTT

abundance: .
v_gene: TRBV9
len: 13
d_gene: TRBD2
j_gene: TRBJ2-1
CDR3aa: CASSVATGGEQFF
CDR3nt: TGTGCCAGCAGCGTAGCTACCGGGGGGGAGCAGTTCTTC

abundance: .
v_gene: TRBV27
len: 15
d_gene: TRBD1
j_gene: TRBJ2-1
CDR3aa: CASSFDRGPGDEQFF
CDR3nt: TGTGCCAGCAGTTTTGACAGGGGGCCCGGGGATGAGCAGTTCTTC

abundance: .
v_gene: TRBV4-3
len: 15
d_gene: .
j_gene: TRBJ2-7
CDR3aa: CASSQGWRQDLEQYF
CDR3nt: TGCGCCAGCAGCCAAGGGTGGAGACAGGATTTAGAGCAGTACTTC

abundance: .
v_gene: TRBV19
len: 14
d_gene: .
j_gene: TRBJ2-1
CDR3aa: CASTLGSSYNEQFF
CDR3nt: TGTGCCAGCACCCTGGGGAGCTCCTACAATGAGCAGTTCTTC

abundance: .
v_gene: TRBV30
len: 14
d_gene: TRBD2
j_gene: TRBJ2-1
CDR3aa: CAWIRREGGNEQFF
CDR3nt: TGTGCCTGGATACGGCGGGAGGGCGGCAATGAGCAGTTCTTC

abundance: .
v_gene: TRBV5-1
len: 12
d_gene: .
j_gene: TRBJ2-7
CDR3aa: CASSPDTGEQYF
CDR3nt: TGCGCCAGCAGCCCGGATACGGGCGAGCAGTACTTC

abundance: .
v_gene: TRBV6-5
len: 12
d_gene: .
j_gene: TRBJ2-5
CDR3aa: CASSPVRETQYF
CDR3nt: TGTGCCAGCAGCCCCGTAAGAGAGACCCAGTACTTC

abundance: .
v_gene: TRBV6-5
len: 14
d_gene: .
j_gene: TRBJ2-7
CDR3aa: CASAARDERYEQYF
CDR3nt: TGTGCCAGCGCAGCCCGGGACGAGCGGTACGAGCAGTACTTC

abundance: .
v_gene: TRBV5-6
len: 13
d_gene: .
j_gene: TRBJ2-5
CDR3aa: CASSVDGQETQYF
CDR3nt: TGTGCCAGCAGCGTGGACGGCCAAGAGACCCAGTACTTC

abundance: .
v_gene: TRBV9
len: 16
d_gene: .
j_gene: TRBJ2-2
CDR3aa: CASSVEVLGSHGELFF
CDR3nt: TGTGCCAGCAGCGTAGAAGTGCTGGGGAGTCACGGGGAGCTGTTTTTT

abundance: .
v_gene: TRBV18
len: 14
d_gene: .
j_gene: TRBJ2-6
CDR3aa: CASSPRQGANVLTF
CDR3nt: TGTGCCAGCTCACCCCGACAGGGGGCCAACGTCCTGACTTTC

abundance: .
v_gene: TRBV7-2
len: 16
d_gene: .
j_gene: TRBJ2-5
CDR3aa: CASSLVVVAGQETQYF
CDR3nt: TGTGCCAGCAGCTTAGTAGTAGTCGCGGGCCAAGAGACCCAGTACTTC

abundance: .
v_gene: TRBV18
len: 14
d_gene: .
j_gene: TRBJ1-1
CDR3aa: CASSPPSGHTEAFF
CDR3nt: TGTGCCAGCTCACCTCCCTCTGGGCACACTGAAGCTTTCTTT

abundance: .
v_gene: TRBV3-1/TRBV3-2
len: 15
d_gene: TRBD2
j_gene: TRBJ2-7
CDR3aa: CASSQGRLAGARQYF
CDR3nt: TGTGCCAGCAGCCAAGGTAGACTAGCGGGAGCGAGGCAGTACTTC

abundance: .
v_gene: TRBV18
len: 13
d_gene: .
j_gene: TRBJ2-5
CDR3aa: CASSPTHQETQYF
CDR3nt: TGTGCCAGCTCACCCACCCACCAAGAGACCCAGTACTTC

abundance: .
v_gene: TRBV6-2/TRBV6-3
len: 15
d_gene: .
j_gene: TRBJ2-5
CDR3aa: CASSPRWALIGTQYF
CDR3nt: TGTGCCAGCAGTCCCCGGTGGGCGTTAATTGGGACCCAGTACTTC

abundance: .
v_gene: TRBV5-8
len: 17
d_gene: TRBD2
j_gene: TRBJ2-7
CDR3aa: CASSLLRAGGMAYEQYF
CDR3nt: TGTGCCAGCAGCTTGCTTCGGGCGGGAGGGATGGCCTACGAGCAGTACTTC

abundance: .
v_gene: TRBV6-5
len: 15
d_gene: .
j_gene: TRBJ2-1
CDR3aa: CASRHIRRSYNEQFF
CDR3nt: TGTGCCAGCAGACACATCCGAAGGTCCTACAATGAGCAGTTCTTC

abundance: .
v_gene: TRBV5-1
len: 16
d_gene: TRBD2
j_gene: TRBJ2-3
CDR3aa: CASSLGLAGGVDTQYF
CDR3nt: TGCGCCAGCAGCTTGGGACTAGCGGGAGGAGTGGATACGCAGTATTTT

abundance: .
v_gene: TRBV28
len: 14
d_gene: .
j_gene: TRBJ1-2
CDR3aa: CASRDGPGNYGYTF
CDR3nt: TGTGCCAGCAGAGACGGACCTGGAAATTATGGCTACACCTTC

abundance: .
v_gene: TRBV7-2
len: 12
d_gene: .
j_gene: TRBJ2-1
CDR3aa: CASRPGTNEQFF
CDR3nt: TGTGCCAGCCGCCCAGGGACCAATGAGCAGTTCTTC

abundance: .
v_gene: TRBV28
len: 16
d_gene: TRBD2
j_gene: TRBJ2-1
CDR3aa: CASLISGANIYNEQFF
CDR3nt: TGTGCCAGCCTAATTAGCGGGGCAAACATATACAATGAGCAGTTCTTC

abundance: .
v_gene: TRBV7-9
len: 16
d_gene: .
j_gene: TRBJ2-1
CDR3aa: CASSGGQSRGYNEQFF
CDR3nt: TGTGCCAGCAGCGGCGGACAGTCGAGGGGCTACAATGAGCAGTTCTTC

abundance: .
v_gene: TRBV9
len: 17
d_gene: .
j_gene: TRBJ1-2
CDR3aa: CASSVGPGGTLGYGYTF
CDR3nt: TGTGCCAGCAGCGTAGGGCCTGGGGGTACCCTAGGCTATGGCTACACCTTC

abundance: .
v_gene: TRBV5-5
len: 17
d_gene: .
j_gene: TRBJ1-5
CDR3aa: CASSEHRRTDTNQPQHF
CDR3nt: TGTGCCAGCAGCGAGCACCGCCGGACGGACACCAATCAGCCCCAGCATTTT

abundance: .
v_gene: TRBV2
len: 12
d_gene: .
j_gene: TRBJ1-3
CDR3aa: CATRQIGNTIYF
CDR3nt: TGTGCCACCCGACAGATTGGAAACACCATATATTTT

abundance: .
v_gene: TRBV7-2
len: 14
d_gene: TRBD1
j_gene: TRBJ2-7
CDR3aa: CASSKPGQIYEQYF
CDR3nt: TGTGCCAGCAGCAAACCGGGACAGATCTACGAGCAGTACTTC

abundance: .
v_gene: TRBV9
len: 13
d_gene: .
j_gene: TRBJ1-1
CDR3aa: CASSRGWNTEAFF
CDR3nt: TGTGCCAGCAGTAGGGGATGGAACACTGAAGCTTTCTTT

abundance: .
v_gene: TRBV6-5
len: 15
d_gene: .
j_gene: TRBJ1-2
CDR3aa: CASSNRDGYHYGYTF
CDR3nt: TGTGCCAGCAGTAACCGGGACGGGTATCACTATGGCTACACCTTC

abundance: .
v_gene: TRBV5-1
len: 13
d_gene: TRBD1
j_gene: TRBJ2-7
CDR3aa: CASSPTDRGKQYF
CDR3nt: TGCGCCAGCAGCCCGACTGACAGGGGAAAGCAGTACTTC

abundance: .
v_gene: TRBV27
len: 16
d_gene: .
j_gene: TRBJ2-1
CDR3aa: CASSLGNGRSYNEQFF
CDR3nt: TGTGCCAGCAGTTTAGGGAACGGCCGCTCCTACAATGAGCAGTTCTTC

abundance: .
v_gene: TRBV21-1
len: 16
d_gene: .
j_gene: TRBJ1-2
CDR3aa: CASSEKLGWPTLGYTF
CDR3nt: TGTGCCAGCAGCGAAAAATTGGGATGGCCGACGCTGGGCTACACCTTC

abundance: .
v_gene: TRBV30
len: 13
d_gene: .
j_gene: TRBJ1-3
CDR3aa: CAWSTGSGNTIYF
CDR3nt: TGTGCCTGGAGCACAGGCTCTGGAAACACCATATATTTT

abundance: .
v_gene: TRBV6-5
len: 13
d_gene: .
j_gene: TRBJ1-3
CDR3aa: CASSYTQGNTIYF
CDR3nt: TGTGCCAGCAGTTACACCCAGGGGAACACCATATATTTT

abundance: few
v_gene: TRBV11-2
len: 15
d_gene: .
j_gene: TRBJ1-3
CDR3aa: CASSLVGLAGNTIYF
CDR3nt: TGTGCCAGCAGCTTGGTTGGGTTGGCTGGAAACACCATATATTTT

abundance: .
v_gene: TRBV5-1
len: 16
d_gene: TRBD1
j_gene: TRBJ1-4
CDR3aa: CASSRGQGATNEKLFF
CDR3nt: TGCGCCAGCAGCCGCGGACAGGGGGCCACTAATGAAAAACTGTTTTTT

abundance: .
v_gene: TRBV5-6
len: 15
d_gene: .
j_gene: TRBJ2-3
CDR3aa: CASSLVRGLTDTQYF
CDR3nt: TGTGCCAGCAGCTTGGTTCGCGGGCTCACAGATACGCAGTATTTT

abundance: .
v_gene: TRBV12-5
len: 15
d_gene: .
j_gene: TRBJ1-5
CDR3aa: CAYLPQGWGNQPQHF
CDR3nt: TGTGCTTACTTACCTCAGGGTTGGGGCAATCAGCCCCAGCATTTT

abundance: .
v_gene: TRBV7-2
len: 14
d_gene: TRBD1
j_gene: TRBJ1-1
CDR3aa: CASSFGQGNTEAFF
CDR3nt: TGTGCCAGCAGCTTCGGACAGGGGAACACTGAAGCTTTCTTT

abundance: .
v_gene: TRBV4-2
len: 13
d_gene: .
j_gene: TRBJ1-1
CDR3aa: CASSPWTAFEAFF
CDR3nt: TGTGCCAGCAGCCCATGGACAGCCTTTGAAGCTTTCTTT

abundance: .
v_gene: TRBV7-3
len: 14
d_gene: TRBD2
j_gene: TRBJ2-3
CDR3aa: CASSWREGQGTQYF
CDR3nt: TGTGCCAGCAGCTGGAGGGAGGGCCAGGGTACGCAGTATTTT

abundance: .
v_gene: TRBV5-5
len: 12
d_gene: .
j_gene: TRBJ2-1
CDR3aa: CASRRGFPEQFF
CDR3nt: TGTGCCAGCAGAAGAGGGTTTCCTGAGCAGTTCTTC

abundance: few
v_gene: TRBV19
len: 13
d_gene: .
j_gene: TRBJ1-1
CDR3aa: CASVDRFRGEAFF
CDR3nt: TGTGCCAGTGTTGACAGGTTTCGAGGTGAAGCTTTCTTT

abundance: .
v_gene: TRBV9
len: 16
d_gene: TRBD1
j_gene: TRBJ2-1
CDR3aa: CASSVTLGTGDNEQFF
CDR3nt: TGTGCCAGCAGCGTGACTTTGGGGACAGGTGACAATGAGCAGTTCTTC